These T cell receptor beta chains were read from a single sample in a study of cytomegalovirus exposure and HLA in healthy donors. Clones were sequenced by immunoSEQ multiplex PCR, and TCRdb holds only the in-frame ones, with some missing. The sample yields some 170,000 clones, roughly three quarters seen once. The sequenced sample consisted of PBMCs. The origin of the receptors is a man in his fifties or sixties in good health and CMV-seronegative. CDR3s leave out the opening cysteine and the closing phenylalanine or tryptophan. The D gene is left open where the match is weak. Clone size is not always given. Where it is, it says once, few, many or a class for expanded clones.

>TRBV19|TRBJ2-7|.|.
ATHGTLSYEQY
>TRBV5-1|TRBJ2-5|TRBD2|.
ASSLSLAGAGDQY
>TRBV5-4|TRBJ2-2|TRBD2|.
ASSPGGQAGELF
>TRBV5-1|TRBJ2-1|.|.
ASSPGRDAGDEQF
>TRBV10-2|TRBJ2-5|.|.
ASSEVTAQETQY
>TRBV29-1|TRBJ2-1|TRBD2|.
SVASGSPEQF
>TRBV5-1|TRBJ2-2|.|.
ASSSTVGKNTGELF
>TRBV9|TRBJ2-7|TRBD2|.
ASSVSPGLAGVPVEQY
>TRBV9|TRBJ2-3|.|.
ASSVGGTGTQY
>TRBV5-4|TRBJ2-1|.|.
ASSPTSVQGTNEQF
>TRBV6-5|TRBJ2-7|.|.
ASSYSSGVYEQY
>TRBV5-1|TRBJ1-2|TRBD1|.
ASSLGDRANYGYT
>TRBV28|TRBJ1-2|.|few
ASSVPGEQGSYGYT
>TRBV5-1|TRBJ1-4|.|.
ASSLDPTATNEKLF
>TRBV5-1|TRBJ2-1|TRBD2|few
ARLAGADNEQF
>TRBV13|TRBJ2-3|.|.
ASSLGADTQY
>TRBV2|TRBJ1-5|.|once
ASSEQGHSNQPQH
>TRBV19|TRBJ2-1|.|.
ASSIQADNEQF
>TRBV4-1|TRBJ1-2|TRBD1|.
ASSQDPGQGANGYT
>TRBV27|TRBJ1-2|TRBD1|.
ASRGGDRNYGYT
>TRBV9|TRBJ2-3|.|.
ASSPEGAAKQY
>TRBV18|TRBJ2-1|TRBD2|few
ASSLTSGRYNEQF
>TRBV2|TRBJ2-7|TRBD1|.
ASSEETGGPYEQY
>TRBV6-1|TRBJ1-2|TRBD1|.
ASSDVGGRFYGYT
>TRBV2|TRBJ1-6|.|few
ASTPRGGPNPGSPLH
>TRBV28|TRBJ1-5|.|.
ASGGEYQPQH
>TRBV7-2|TRBJ2-5|.|.
ASSLAGETQY
>TRBV7-2|TRBJ2-1|TRBD1|.
ASSRLPGQGNNEQF
>TRBV19|TRBJ2-5|TRBD1|.
ASRGRGYQETQY
>TRBV9|TRBJ2-1|TRBD2|.
ASSAREGESQF
>TRBV11-3|TRBJ2-3|TRBD2|.
ASSLAGGPDTQY
>TRBV19|TRBJ2-1|.|.
ASSIIGGGEF
>TRBV21-1|TRBJ2-1|.|.
ASSKAVRTENSYNEQF
>TRBV11-1|TRBJ2-1|TRBD1|.
ASSRAGGNEQF
>TRBV5-4|TRBJ1-1|TRBD1|few
ASSSGHRGGETEAF
>TRBV7-2|TRBJ2-5|.|.
ASSLGLISQETQY
>TRBV5-6|TRBJ1-1|TRBD1|.
ASSLGYVTGDRAF
>TRBV7-2|TRBJ2-7|.|.
ASSPTNRDYEQY
>TRBV6-5|TRBJ1-1|TRBD1|few
ASSYSYRGDTEAF
>TRBV7-2|TRBJ2-3|TRBD2|.
ASSLPRGELAGVDTQY
>TRBV7-2|TRBJ2-7|.|.
ASSFRRARSYEQY
>TRBV6-5|TRBJ2-4|TRBD2|once
ASRADGGGNIQY
>TRBV5-5|TRBJ2-3|.|.
ASSRGQTDTQY
>TRBV7-9|TRBJ1-5|.|.
ASSPLASQPQH
>TRBV6-5|TRBJ2-7|.|.
ASSQGAGAFEQY
>TRBV7-8|TRBJ2-7|TRBD1|.
ASSLNRGSYEQY
>TRBV4-3|TRBJ2-3|TRBD2|.
ASSQHQRDTDTQY
>TRBV5-1|TRBJ2-1|TRBD2|.
ASSLSGGEDNEQF
>TRBV19|TRBJ2-1|TRBD2|.
ASSIDHLRTSGNEQF